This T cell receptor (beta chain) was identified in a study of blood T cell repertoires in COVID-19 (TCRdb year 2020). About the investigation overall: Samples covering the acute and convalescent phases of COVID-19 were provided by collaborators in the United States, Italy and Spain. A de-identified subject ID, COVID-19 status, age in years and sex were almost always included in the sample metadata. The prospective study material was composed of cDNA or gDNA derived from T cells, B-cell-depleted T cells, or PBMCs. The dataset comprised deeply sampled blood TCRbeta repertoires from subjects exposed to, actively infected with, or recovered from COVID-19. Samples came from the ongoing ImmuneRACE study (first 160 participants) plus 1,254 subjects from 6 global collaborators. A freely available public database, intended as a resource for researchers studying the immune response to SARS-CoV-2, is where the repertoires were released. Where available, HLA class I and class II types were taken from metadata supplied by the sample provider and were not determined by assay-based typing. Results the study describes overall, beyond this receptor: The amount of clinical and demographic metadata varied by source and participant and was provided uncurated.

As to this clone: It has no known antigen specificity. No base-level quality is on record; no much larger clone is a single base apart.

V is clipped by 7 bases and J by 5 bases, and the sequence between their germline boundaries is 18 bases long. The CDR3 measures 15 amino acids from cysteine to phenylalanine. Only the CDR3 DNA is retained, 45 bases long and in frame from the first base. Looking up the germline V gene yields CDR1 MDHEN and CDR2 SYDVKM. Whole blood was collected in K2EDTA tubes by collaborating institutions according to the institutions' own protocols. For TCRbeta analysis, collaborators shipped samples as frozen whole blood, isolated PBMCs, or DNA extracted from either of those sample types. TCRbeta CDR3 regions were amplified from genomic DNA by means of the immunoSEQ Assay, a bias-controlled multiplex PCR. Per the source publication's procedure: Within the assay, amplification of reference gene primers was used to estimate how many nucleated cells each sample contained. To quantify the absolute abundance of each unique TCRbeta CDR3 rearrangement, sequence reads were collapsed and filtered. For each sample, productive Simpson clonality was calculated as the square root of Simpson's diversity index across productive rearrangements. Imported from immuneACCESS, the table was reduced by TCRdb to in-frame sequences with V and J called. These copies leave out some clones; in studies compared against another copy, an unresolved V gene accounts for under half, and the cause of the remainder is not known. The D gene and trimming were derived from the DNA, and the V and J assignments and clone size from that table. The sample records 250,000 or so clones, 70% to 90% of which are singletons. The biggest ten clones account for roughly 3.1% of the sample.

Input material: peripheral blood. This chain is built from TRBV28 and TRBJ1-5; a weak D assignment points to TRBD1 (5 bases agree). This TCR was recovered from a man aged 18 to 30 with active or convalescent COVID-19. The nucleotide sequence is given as TGTGCCAGCATTCCAGGGTTTGGGGTCGATCAGCCCCAGCATTTT. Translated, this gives CASIPGFGVDQPQHF. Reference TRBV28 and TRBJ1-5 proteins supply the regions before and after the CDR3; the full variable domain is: DVKVTQSSRYLVKRTGEKVFLECVQDMDHENMFWYRQDPGLGLRLIYFSYDVKMKEKGDIPEGYSVSREKKERFSLILESASTNQTSMYLCASIPGFGVDQPQHFGDGTRLSIL.